This record covers a single T cell receptor beta chain. Original analysis: Reference gene primers were amplified, and this amplification served to estimate nucleated cell counts. Repertoires were generated with immunoSEQ multiplex PCR, while TCRdb's copy carries only in-frame clones and drops some. The V and J calls and clone size come from that table; D and trimming were worked out from the DNA. The profile shows some 460,000 clones, roughly 91% of them singletons. This record comes from a study of blood T cell repertoires in COVID-19. Study information: T cells, B-cell-depleted T cells, or PBMCs supplied cDNA or gDNA.

There are 14 residues in the CDR3. The germline V gene has CDR1 SNHLY and CDR2 FYNNEI. V was pared by 5 bases and J by 2 bases, with 12 bases between. The receptor's source is a young woman with acute or convalescent COVID-19. The rearrangement joins TRBV2 to TRBJ1-2; D gene uncertain. Material for sequencing was peripheral blood. The CDR3 sequence: CASSLEGSNYGYTF. The CDR3, as DNA: TGTGCCAGCAGTTTAGAGGGATCGAACTATGGCTACACCTTC.